This paragraph covers one TCR beta chain sequence. V lost 0 bases, J lost 2 bases, and 6 bases stayed unmatched. CDR1 MNHEY and CDR2 SVGAGI come from the germline V gene. The CDR3 contains 16 residues. The data were taken from a study of shared clonotypes between healthy human individuals. Some clones are missing from TCRdb's copy, which holds only in-frame ones; the method was immunoSEQ multiplex PCR. Counted here are millions of clones, approximately 92% occurring once; the ten biggest clones make up over 0.12%. The J gene is TRBJ2-7, the V gene TRBV6-5; 8 nucleotides line up with TRBD1. The sequenced sample consisted of naive CD4+ T cells sorted from blood. The subset was: CD45RA+ positively selected. The sequence derives from a man between 18 and 29 years old in good health. The CDR3 is CASSYSGQAWTYEQYF. The CDR3 nucleotides read TGTGCCAGCAGTTACTCGGGACAGGCTTGGACCTACGAGCAGTACTTC.